Each of the 3 T cell receptor beta chains below was sequenced from the same sample in a study of cytomegalovirus exposure and HLA in healthy donors. It was with 60 Vbeta and 13 Jbeta primers that the PCR ran. This table comes from immunoSEQ multiplex PCR, and its TCRdb copy is limited to in-frame clones, with some not included. The table shows about 200,000 clones, with roughly 83% occurring only once. Sequenced material: PBMCs. The receptors shown here come from a woman between 45 and 65 years old in good health and CMV-seronegative.

This chain connects TRBV6-1 to TRBJ2-1; a possible D gene is TRBD1 (6 bases). The CDR3 totals 15 residues. Looked up from germline, CDR1 is MNHNS and CDR2 is SASEGT. Trimming cost V 0 bases and J 4 bases, with 10 bases left between them. The CDR3 DNA reads TGTGCCAGCAGTGAAGCACAGGGATTGTACAATGAGCAGTTCTTC. This encodes CASSEAQGLYNEQFF.

The J gene is TRBJ1-5, the V gene TRBV6-5; the D gene is possibly TRBD1 (5 bases). V shed 5 bases and J shed 4 bases, with 9 bases lying between them. CDR1 and CDR2 from the germline V gene are MNHEY and SVGAGI. CDR3 length: 13 residues. The CDR3 protein is CASSLTENQPQHF. CDR3 sequence (DNA): TGTGCCAGCAGTCTGACAGAGAATCAGCCCCAGCATTTT.

This chain connects TRBV5-1 to TRBJ2-7; TRBD2 might be the D (7 bases). The CDR3 runs to 15 residues. V gave up 0 bases and J gave up 2 bases, with 12 bases separating them. Looked up from germline, CDR1 is SGHRS and CDR2 is YFSETQ. The CDR3 protein is CASSLEQGGTYEQYF. The CDR3 DNA follows: TGCGCCAGCAGCTTGGAACAGGGAGGGACCTACGAGCAGTACTTC.